This T cell receptor beta chain originates from a study of T cells in Graves' hyperthyroidism and ophthalmopathy. Study results and caveats: Most thyroid-expanded clonotypes above 0.001 were also found in blood. Model output signaled ophthalmopathy a median 6.5 months ahead of onset.

Researchers amplified the TCR beta CDR3 regions from RNA transcripts. The HTBI primer set served for first-round RT-PCR of the TCR CDR3. Each CDR3 protein is one row after TCRdb ran MiXCR on the multiplex PCR reads. The sample carries 450,000 to 600,000 distinct CDR3 sequences, 14% recorded once. This CDR3 has 13 residues. Per the germline V gene, CDR1 is SGHTA and CDR2 is FQGNSA. The V segment lost 5 bases and the J segment 9 bases; nucleotides outside the gene matches: 5. This clonotype was seen more than once but under ten times. What it binds is not known. No progression to ophthalmopathy during 18 months of follow-up defined stable disease. Based on clinical symptoms, serum thyroxine and TRAb, thyroid ultrasound and orbital computed tomography, diagnoses were reached.

The chain links TRBV7-2 to TRBJ2-1, with 9 bases aligning to TRBD1. The clonotype was recovered from a woman in her thirties or forties with Graves' hyperthyroidism. The sequencing sample was made of blood. The CDR3 nucleotides are TGTGCCAGCAGCAATAGACAGGGGGGTGAGCAGTTCTTC. Its translation is CASSNRQGGEQFF. The entire variable domain, with the rest obtained from reference TRBV7-2 and TRBJ2-1, is as follows: GAGVSQSPSNKVTEKGKDVELRCDPISGHTALYWYRQSLGQGLEFLIYFQGNSAPDKSGLPSDRFSAERTGGSVSTLTIQRTQQEDSAVYLCASSNRQGGEQFFGPGTRLTVL.